Following are 6 T cell receptor beta chains from one sample sequenced in a study of PD-1 blockade in classical Hodgkin lymphoma. Noted time point: newly diagnosed, previously untreated cHL patient sample. Using immunoSEQ multiplex PCR, the repertoire was profiled, and TCRdb retains in-frame clones only, with some absent. The table includes roughly 70,000 clones, over 90% detected once. Source material: peripheral blood mononuclear cells (PBMCs). The receptors shown here come from a human donor with classical Hodgkin lymphoma.

V is TRBV18 and J is TRBJ1-2; 7 positions agree with TRBD1. Germline-derived CDR1 and CDR2 are KGHSH and LQKENI. This CDR3 has 13 amino acids. V shed 5 bases, J shed 8 bases, and the junction held 8 bases outside the gene matches. The CDR3 DNA sequence: TGTGCCAGCTCATTCGACAGGGCCCGAGGCTACACCTTC. Translation gives CASSFDRARGYTF.

V is TRBV27 and J is TRBJ1-5, with 8 nucleotides matching TRBD1. Germline assignment: CDR1 MNHEY and CDR2 SMNVEV (reference sequence). The CDR3 consists of 13 residues. The V gene end was trimmed by 6 bases and the J gene end by 6 bases; junction bases not matched to a gene: 4. The CDR3 loop is CASSSGGVQPQHF. The CDR3 DNA follows: TGTGCCAGCAGCTCAGGGGGCGTTCAGCCCCAGCATTTT.

V gene TRBV5-1 combines with J gene TRBJ2-7, with D tentatively TRBD1 (6 bases). CDR3 length: 13 amino acids. CDR1 and CDR2 (germline): SGHRS, YFSETQ. Trimming shortened V by 5 bases and J by 3 bases, and 12 bases separated the two germline ends. CDR3 sequence: CASSQGSYYEQYF. The CDR3 nucleotides are TGCGCCAGCAGTCAGGGGTCCTACTACGAGCAGTACTTC. The full variable domain, its missing parts supplied by reference TRBV5-1 and TRBJ2-7, is KAGVTQTPRYLIKTRGQQVTLSCSPISGHRSVSWYQQTPGQGLQFLFEYFSETQRNKGNFPGRFSGRQFSNSRSEMNVSTLELGDSALYLCASSQGSYYEQYFGPGTRLTVT.

The chain joins TRBV6-6 to TRBJ2-5; D is perhaps TRBD1 or TRBD2 (5 bases each). The V end was cut by 2 bases, the J end by 5 bases, with 12 bases between. Germline CDR1 and CDR2: MNHNY and SVGAGI (reference sequence). CDR3 length equals 14 residues. CDR3 loop: CASSYQGTGETQYF. The CDR3 DNA is TGTGCCAGCAGTTACCAGGGTACGGGGGAGACCCAGTACTTC.

The chain carries TRBV5-1 and TRBJ1-1; no clear D. The CDR3 consists of 13 residues. V lost 0 bases to trimming and J lost 1 base, with 4 bases between them. Germline CDR1 is SGHRS and CDR2 is YFSETQ. As DNA, the CDR3 is TGCGCCAGCAGCTTGGCCTCGAACACTGAAGCTTTCTTT. Its translation: CASSLASNTEAFF. The complete variable domain, with remaining parts taken from reference TRBV5-1 and TRBJ1-1, reads KAGVTQTPRYLIKTRGQQVTLSCSPISGHRSVSWYQQTPGQGLQFLFEYFSETQRNKGNFPGRFSGRQFSNSRSEMNVSTLELGDSALYLCASSLASNTEAFFGQGTRLTVV.

For the CDR3, the DNA is TGCGCCAGCAGCCAAGATGGGGGGATTTGGGGGAACACTGAAGCTTTCTTT. Translation gives CASSQDGGIWGNTEAFF. V usage is TRBV4-3 and J usage is TRBJ1-1; a possible D gene is TRBD1 (5 bases). The CDR3 totals 17 residues. Germline V CDR1 and CDR2: LGHNA, YSLEER. Deletions cut 0 bases from V and 1 base from J, with 15 bases between.